This T cell receptor (beta chain) came from a study of shared clonotypes between healthy human individuals. Partitioning of CD4+ cells yielded a CD45RA+ naive subset and a CD45RA-negative memory subset. Replicate PCRs from sorted subsets contained approximately 220 ng DNA, which is around 30,000 T cell genomes. Only in-frame clones appear in the TCRdb table, and some are missing; sequencing was by immunoSEQ multiplex PCR. This table holds about 1 million clones, around four fifths found once. The length of the CDR3 is 11 residues. J was trimmed by 5 bases and V by 5 bases; bases with no gene match: 0. Germline values: CDR1 DFQATT, CDR2 SNEGSKA (reference sequence).

Material: memory CD4+ T cells sorted from blood. The sample's subset: CD45RA-negative fraction. The chain is built from TRBV20-1 and TRBJ2-4, with 7 positions matching TRBD2. The sequence was collected from a man in his late teens or twenties in good health. CDR3 sequence (DNA): TGCAGTGCTGGGGGGGAAAACATTCAGTACTTC. This codes for CSAGGENIQYF.